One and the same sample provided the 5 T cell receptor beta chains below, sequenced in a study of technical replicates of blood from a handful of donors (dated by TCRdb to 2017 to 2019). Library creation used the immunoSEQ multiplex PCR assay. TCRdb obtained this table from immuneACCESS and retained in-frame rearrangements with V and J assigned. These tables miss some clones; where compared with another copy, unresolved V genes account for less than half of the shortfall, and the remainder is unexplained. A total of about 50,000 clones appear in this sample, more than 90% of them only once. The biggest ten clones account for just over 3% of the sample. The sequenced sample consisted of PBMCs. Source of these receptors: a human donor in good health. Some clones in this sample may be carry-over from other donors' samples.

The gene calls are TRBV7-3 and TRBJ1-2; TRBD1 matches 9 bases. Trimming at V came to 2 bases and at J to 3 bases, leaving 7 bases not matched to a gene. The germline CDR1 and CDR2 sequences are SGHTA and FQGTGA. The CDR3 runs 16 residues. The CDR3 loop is CASSLGWDRAYYGYTF. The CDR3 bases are TGTGCCAGCAGCTTAGGGTGGGACAGGGCATACTATGGCTACACCTTC.

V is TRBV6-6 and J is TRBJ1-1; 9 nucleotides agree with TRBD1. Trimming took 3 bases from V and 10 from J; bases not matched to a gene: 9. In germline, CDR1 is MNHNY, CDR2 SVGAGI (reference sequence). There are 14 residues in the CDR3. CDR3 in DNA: TGTGCCAGCAGTTATCGTGACAGGGGGATGGCAGCTTTCTTT. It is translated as CASSYRDRGMAAFF.

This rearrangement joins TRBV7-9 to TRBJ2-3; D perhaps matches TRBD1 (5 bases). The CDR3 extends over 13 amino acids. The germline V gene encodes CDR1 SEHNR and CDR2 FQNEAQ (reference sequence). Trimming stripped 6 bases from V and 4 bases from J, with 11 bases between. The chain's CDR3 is CASSRLGPDTQYF. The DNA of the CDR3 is TGTGCCAGCAGTCGACTGGGGCCAGATACGCAGTATTTT.

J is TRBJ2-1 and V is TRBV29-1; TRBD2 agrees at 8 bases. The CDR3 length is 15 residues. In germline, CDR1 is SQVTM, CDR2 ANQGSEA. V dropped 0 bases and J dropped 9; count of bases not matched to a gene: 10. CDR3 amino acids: CSVEDEIAGLGEQFF. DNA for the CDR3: TGCAGCGTTGAAGATGAGATAGCGGGGTTGGGTGAGCAGTTCTTC.

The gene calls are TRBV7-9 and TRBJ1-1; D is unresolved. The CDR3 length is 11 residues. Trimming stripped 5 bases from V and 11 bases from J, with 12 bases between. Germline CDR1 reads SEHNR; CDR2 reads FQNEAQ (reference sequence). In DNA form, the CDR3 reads TGTGCCAGCAGCACCCAAGGCGGGGCTTTCTTT. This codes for CASSTQGGAFF.